The sequence of this T cell receptor beta chain was determined in a study of neurological immune-mediated disorders. The CDR3 extends over 12 amino acids. Germline V lookup: CDR1 DFQATT, CDR2 SNEGSKA (reference sequence). Unmatched junction bases numbered 1, after V lost 6 bases and J lost 3 bases. The time point was: longitudinal time-point 2. Volunteers from a blood bank in Maryland, USA, made up the healthy controls. The cDNA was synthesized by means of template-switch 5'RACE, which was carried out with 10-nucleotide random UMIs. MiXCR was run by TCRdb on the 5' RACE reads, yielding one entry per CDR3 protein. Of fewer than 40,000 distinct CDR3 sequences listed, about 12% are singletons. This clonotype was detected many times.

The TCR comes from a woman in her thirties or forties in good health. The rearrangement links TRBV20-1 to TRBJ2-2; 7 nucleotides agree with TRBD1. The sequencing sample was made of PBMCs. CDR3 in amino acids: CSATGDTGELFF. CDR3 coding DNA: TGCAGTGCAACAGGGGACACCGGGGAGCTGTTTTTT.